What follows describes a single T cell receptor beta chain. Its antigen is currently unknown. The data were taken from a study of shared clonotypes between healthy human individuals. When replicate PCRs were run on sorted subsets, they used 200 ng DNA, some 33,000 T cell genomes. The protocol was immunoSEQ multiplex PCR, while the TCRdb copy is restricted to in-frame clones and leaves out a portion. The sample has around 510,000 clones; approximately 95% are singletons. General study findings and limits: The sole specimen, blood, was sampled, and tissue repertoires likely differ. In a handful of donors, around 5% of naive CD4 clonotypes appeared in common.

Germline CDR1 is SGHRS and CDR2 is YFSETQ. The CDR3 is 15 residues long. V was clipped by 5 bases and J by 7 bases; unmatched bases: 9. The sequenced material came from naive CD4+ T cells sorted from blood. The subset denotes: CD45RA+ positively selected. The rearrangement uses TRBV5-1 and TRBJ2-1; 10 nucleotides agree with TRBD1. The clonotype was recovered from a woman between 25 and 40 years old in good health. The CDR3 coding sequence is TGCGCCAGCAGTTTATCCGGGACAGGGGCAAATGAGCAGTTCTTC. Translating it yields CASSLSGTGANEQFF.